Sequencing of this TCR beta chain was carried out in a study of T-cell reconstitution after alpha-beta-depleted transplantation in children. Germline V CDR1 and CDR2: DFQATT, SNEGSKA (reference sequence). The CDR3 sequence is 15 residues long. Trimming removed 6 bases from V and 7 bases from J; junction bases left unmatched: 9. Preparation of the TCRbeta library used unique molecular identifiers. MiXCR was run by TCRdb on the PCR reads, yielding one entry per CDR3 protein. Among approximately 4,300 distinct CDR3 sequences listed, over 10% were seen once. This clonotype was recorded at least ten times. Its specificity is not known. Regarding the study as a whole: Recipient T cells and thymic progenitors that survived were the source of the high TCRbeta diversity seen at day 60 in some patients. The study reportedly traced alpha-beta T cells about two months after transplant to several hundred expanded graft clones. A year post-transplant, T-cell counts and diversity derived mostly from newly produced T cells.

This rearrangement joins TRBV20-1 to TRBJ1-6, with 10 positions matching TRBD1. The source of this sequence is a male patient aged 2-15 years who had a stem cell transplant for acute lymphoblastic leukemia, so the T cells may come from the graft donor. The starting material was PBMCs, mostly from graft donor cells, obtained 60 days after TCRalphabeta/CD19-depleted stem cell transplant. CDR3 sequence (DNA): TGCAGTGCCCTCCGGGACAGGGGTTACAATTCACCCCTCCACTTT. Protein product: CSALRDRGYNSPLHF.